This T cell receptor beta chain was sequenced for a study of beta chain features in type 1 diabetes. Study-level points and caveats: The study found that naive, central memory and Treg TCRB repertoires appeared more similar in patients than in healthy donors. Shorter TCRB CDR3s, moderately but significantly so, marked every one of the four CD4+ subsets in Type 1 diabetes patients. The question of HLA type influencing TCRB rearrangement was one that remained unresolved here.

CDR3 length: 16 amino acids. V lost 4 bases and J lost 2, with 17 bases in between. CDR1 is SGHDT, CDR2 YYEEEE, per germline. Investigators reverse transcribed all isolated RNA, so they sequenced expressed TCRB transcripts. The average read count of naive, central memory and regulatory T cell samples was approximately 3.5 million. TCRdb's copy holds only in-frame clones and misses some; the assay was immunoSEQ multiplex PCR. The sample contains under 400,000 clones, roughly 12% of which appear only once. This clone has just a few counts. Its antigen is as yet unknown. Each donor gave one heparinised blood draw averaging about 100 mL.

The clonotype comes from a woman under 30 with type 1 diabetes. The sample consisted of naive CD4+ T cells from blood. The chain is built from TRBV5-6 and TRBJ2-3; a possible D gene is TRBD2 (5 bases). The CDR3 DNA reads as TGTGCCAGCAGCCCCGCCGGCGGAGGATTCACAGATACGCAGTATTTT. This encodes CASSPAGGGFTDTQYF.